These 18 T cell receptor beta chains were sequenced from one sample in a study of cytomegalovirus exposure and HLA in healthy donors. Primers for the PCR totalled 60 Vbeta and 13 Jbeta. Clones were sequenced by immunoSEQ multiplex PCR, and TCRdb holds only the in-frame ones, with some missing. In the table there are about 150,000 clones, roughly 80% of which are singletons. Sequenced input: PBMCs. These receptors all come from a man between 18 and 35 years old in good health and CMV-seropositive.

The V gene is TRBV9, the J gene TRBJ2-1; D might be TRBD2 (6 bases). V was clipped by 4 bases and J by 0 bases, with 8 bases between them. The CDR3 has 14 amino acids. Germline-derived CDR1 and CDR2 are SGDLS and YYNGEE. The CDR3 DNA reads TGTGCCAGCAGCACCGGGAGCTCCTACAATGAGCAGTTCTTC. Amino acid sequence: CASSTGSSYNEQFF. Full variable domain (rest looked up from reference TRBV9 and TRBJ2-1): DSGVTQTPKHLITATGQRVTLRCSPRSGDLSVYWYQQSLDQGLQFLIQYYNGEERAKGNILERFSAQQFPDLHSELNLSSLELGDSALYFCASSTGSSYNEQFFGPGTRLTVL.

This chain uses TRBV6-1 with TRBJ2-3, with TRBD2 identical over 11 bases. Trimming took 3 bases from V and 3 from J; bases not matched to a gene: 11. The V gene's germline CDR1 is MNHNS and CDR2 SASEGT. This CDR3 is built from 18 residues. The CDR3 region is CASSDIAGGRLGTDTQYF. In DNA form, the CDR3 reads TGTGCCAGCAGTGACATAGCGGGAGGGCGTTTGGGAACAGATACGCAGTATTTT.

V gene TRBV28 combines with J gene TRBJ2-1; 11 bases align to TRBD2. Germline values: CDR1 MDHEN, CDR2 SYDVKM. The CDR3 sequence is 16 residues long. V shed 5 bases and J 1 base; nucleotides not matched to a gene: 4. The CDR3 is CASSARLAGSYNEQFF. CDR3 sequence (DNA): TGTGCCAGCAGTGCGCGACTAGCGGGATCCTACAATGAGCAGTTCTTC.

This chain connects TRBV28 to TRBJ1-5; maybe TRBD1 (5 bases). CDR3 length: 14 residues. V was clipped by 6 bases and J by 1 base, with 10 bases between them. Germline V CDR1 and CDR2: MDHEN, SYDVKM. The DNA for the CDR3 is TGTGCCAGCAGGGGGCCAGCGAGCAATCAGCCCCAGCATTTT. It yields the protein CASRGPASNQPQHF.

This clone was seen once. The CDR3 coding sequence is TGTGCCAGCAGCCTAGACCCCGGGGTACCCTATCAGCCCCAGCATTTT. Encoded protein: CASSLDPGVPYQPQHF. The chain combines TRBV4-2 with TRBJ1-5, with D hard to call. CDR3 length: 16 residues. The V and J ends lost 4 bases and 5 bases respectively, with 18 bases between them. The V gene's germline CDR1 is LGHNA and CDR2 YNFKEQ.

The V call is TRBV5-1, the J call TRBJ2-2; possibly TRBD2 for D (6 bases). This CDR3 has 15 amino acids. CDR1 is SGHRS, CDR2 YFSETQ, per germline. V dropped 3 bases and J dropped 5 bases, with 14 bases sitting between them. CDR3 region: CASSSKAGATGELFF. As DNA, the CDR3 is TGCGCCAGCAGCTCAAAAGCGGGCGCGACCGGGGAGCTGTTTTTT.

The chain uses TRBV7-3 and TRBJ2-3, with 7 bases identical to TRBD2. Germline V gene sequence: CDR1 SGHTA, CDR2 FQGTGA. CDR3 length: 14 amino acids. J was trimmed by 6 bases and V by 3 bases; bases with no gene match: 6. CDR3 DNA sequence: TGTGCCAGCAGCTTTGGACTAGGTCGGGATACGCAGTATTTT. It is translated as CASSFGLGRDTQYF.

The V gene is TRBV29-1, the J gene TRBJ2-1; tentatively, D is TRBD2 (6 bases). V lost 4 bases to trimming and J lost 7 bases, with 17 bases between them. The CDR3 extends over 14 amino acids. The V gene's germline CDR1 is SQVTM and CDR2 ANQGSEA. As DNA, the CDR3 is TGCAGCGTTGTTGGGCGGGATAAAGGAAATGAGCAGTTCTTC. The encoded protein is CSVVGRDKGNEQFF.

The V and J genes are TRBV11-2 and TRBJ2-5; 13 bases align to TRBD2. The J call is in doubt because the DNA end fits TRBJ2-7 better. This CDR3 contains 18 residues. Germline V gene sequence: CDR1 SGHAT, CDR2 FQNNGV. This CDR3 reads CASSLGGGLAGTSYEQYF. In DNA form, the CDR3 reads TGTGCCAGCAGCTTAGGGGGGGGACTAGCGGGAACCTCCTACGAGCAGTACTTC.

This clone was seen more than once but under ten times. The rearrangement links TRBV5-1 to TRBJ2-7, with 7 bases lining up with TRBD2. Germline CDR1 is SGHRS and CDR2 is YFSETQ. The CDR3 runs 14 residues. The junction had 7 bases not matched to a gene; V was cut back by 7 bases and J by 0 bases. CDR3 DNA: TGCGCCAGCGGTTATGGCGGGAGCTCCTACGAGCAGTACTTC. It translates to CASGYGGSSYEQYF.

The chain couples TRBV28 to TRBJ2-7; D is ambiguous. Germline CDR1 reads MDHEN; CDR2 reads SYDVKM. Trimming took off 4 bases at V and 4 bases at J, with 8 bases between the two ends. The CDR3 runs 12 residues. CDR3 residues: CASSSHPYEQYF. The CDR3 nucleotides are TGTGCCAGCAGTTCACACCCATACGAGCAGTACTTC.

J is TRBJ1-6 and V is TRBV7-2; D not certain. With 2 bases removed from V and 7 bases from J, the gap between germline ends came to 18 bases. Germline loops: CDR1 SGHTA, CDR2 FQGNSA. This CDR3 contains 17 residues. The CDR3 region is CASSLSAYAAGNSPLHF. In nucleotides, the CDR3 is TGTGCCAGCAGCTTATCGGCTTATGCCGCCGGGAATTCACCCCTCCACTTT.

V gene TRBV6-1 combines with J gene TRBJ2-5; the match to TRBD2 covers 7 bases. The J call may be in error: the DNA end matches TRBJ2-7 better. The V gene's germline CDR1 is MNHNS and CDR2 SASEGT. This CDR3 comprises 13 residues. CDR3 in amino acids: CATRGGREREQYF. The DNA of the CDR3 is TGTGCCACCCGGGGAGGGAGGGAGCGCGAGCAGTACTTC.

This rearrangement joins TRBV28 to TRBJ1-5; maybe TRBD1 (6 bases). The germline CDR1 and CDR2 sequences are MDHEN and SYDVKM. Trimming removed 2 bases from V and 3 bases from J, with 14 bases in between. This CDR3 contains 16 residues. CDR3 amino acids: CASSLTGGGYNQPQHF. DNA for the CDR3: TGTGCCAGCAGTTTAACTGGGGGGGGCTACAATCAGCCCCAGCATTTT.

CDR3 loop: CASSRGTDPHQPQHF. The DNA of the CDR3 is TGCGCCAGCAGCAGGGGGACAGACCCACATCAGCCCCAGCATTTT. The gene calls are TRBV5-1 and TRBJ1-5, with 7 bases matching TRBD1. After removal of 4 bases from V and 5 bases from J, the junction contained 9 bases not matched to a gene. CDR3 length: 15 amino acids. Germline V gene lookup returns CDR1 SGHRS and CDR2 YFSETQ.

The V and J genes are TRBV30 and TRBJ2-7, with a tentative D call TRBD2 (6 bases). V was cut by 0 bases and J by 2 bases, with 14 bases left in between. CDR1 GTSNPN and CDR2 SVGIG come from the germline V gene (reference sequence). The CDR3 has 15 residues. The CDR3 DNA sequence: TGTGCCTGGAGTGTGATCACTAGCTCAACCTACGAGCAGTACTTC. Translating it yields CAWSVITSSTYEQYF.

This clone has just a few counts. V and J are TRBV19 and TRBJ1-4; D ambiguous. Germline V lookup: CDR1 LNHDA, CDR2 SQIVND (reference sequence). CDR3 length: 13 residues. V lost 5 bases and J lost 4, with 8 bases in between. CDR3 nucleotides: TGTGCCAGTAGTGGGCAGCTTAATGAAAAACTGTTTTTT. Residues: CASSGQLNEKLFF. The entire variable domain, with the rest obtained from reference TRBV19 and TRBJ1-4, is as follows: DGGITQSPKYLFRKEGQNVTLSCEQNLNHDAMYWYRQDPGQGLRLIYYSQIVNDFQKGDIAEGYSVSREKKESFPLTVTSAQKNPTAFYLCASSGQLNEKLFFGSGTQLSVL.

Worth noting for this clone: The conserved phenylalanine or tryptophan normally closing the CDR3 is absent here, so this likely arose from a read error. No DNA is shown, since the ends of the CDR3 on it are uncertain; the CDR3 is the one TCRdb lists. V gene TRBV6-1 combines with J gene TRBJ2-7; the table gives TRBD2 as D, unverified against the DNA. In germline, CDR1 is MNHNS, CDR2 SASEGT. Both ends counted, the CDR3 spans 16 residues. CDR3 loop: CASSDPSTSGRASKYS.